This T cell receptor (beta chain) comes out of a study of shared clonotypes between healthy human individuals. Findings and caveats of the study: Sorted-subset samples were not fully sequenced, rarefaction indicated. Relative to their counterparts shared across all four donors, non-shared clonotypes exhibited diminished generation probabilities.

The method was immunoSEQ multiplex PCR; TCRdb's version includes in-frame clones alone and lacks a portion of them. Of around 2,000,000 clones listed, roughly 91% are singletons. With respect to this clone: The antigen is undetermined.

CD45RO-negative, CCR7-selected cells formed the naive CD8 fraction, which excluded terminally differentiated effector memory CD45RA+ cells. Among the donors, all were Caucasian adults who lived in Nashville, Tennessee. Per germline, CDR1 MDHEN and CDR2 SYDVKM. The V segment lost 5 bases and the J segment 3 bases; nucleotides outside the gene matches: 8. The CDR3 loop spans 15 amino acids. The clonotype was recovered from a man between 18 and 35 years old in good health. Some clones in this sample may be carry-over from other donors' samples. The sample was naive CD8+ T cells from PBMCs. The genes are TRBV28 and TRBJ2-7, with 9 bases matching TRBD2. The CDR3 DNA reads TGTGCCAGCAGTCTGCGGGGGGGGCATGGCTACGAGCAGTACTTC. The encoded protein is CASSLRGGHGYEQYF.